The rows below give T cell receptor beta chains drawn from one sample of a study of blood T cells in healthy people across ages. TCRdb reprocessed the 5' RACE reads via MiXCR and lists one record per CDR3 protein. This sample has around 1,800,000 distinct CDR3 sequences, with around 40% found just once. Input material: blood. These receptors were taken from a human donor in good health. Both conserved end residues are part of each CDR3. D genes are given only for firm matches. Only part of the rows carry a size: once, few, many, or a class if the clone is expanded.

CDR3nt: TGTGCCAGCGGTTTATGGTCCGGGTCCCCCTTCAATGAGCAGTTCTTC; CDR3aa: CASGLWSGSPFNEQFF; v_gene: TRBV27; j_gene: TRBJ2-1; abundance: NA; d_gene: NA
CDR3nt: TGTGCCAGCAGCACGACGGTCAATAGGGGCACAGATACGCAGTATTTT; CDR3aa: CASSTTVNRGTDTQYF; v_gene: TRBV7-8; j_gene: TRBJ2-3; abundance: NA; d_gene: NA
CDR3nt: TGCAGTGCTAGGGCTTTCTCCGGAATGAACACTGAAGCTTTCTTT; CDR3aa: CSARAFSGMNTEAFF; v_gene: TRBV20-1; j_gene: TRBJ1-1; abundance: NA; d_gene: NA
CDR3nt: TGTGCCAGCGGGGGGAAGATGAGCTCCTACGAGCAGTACTTC; CDR3aa: CASGGKMSSYEQYF; v_gene: TRBV7-2; j_gene: TRBJ2-7; abundance: NA; d_gene: NA
CDR3nt: TGTGCCAGCAGCCTAGTGAAGTTTCGAGTGGCTGAAGCTTTCTTT; CDR3aa: CASSLVKFRVAEAFF; v_gene: TRBV7-9; j_gene: TRBJ1-1; abundance: NA; d_gene: NA
CDR3nt: TGTGCCAGCAGTTTAATGCAGGGGTCCTACGAGCAGTACTTC; CDR3aa: CASSLMQGSYEQYF; v_gene: TRBV12-3/TRBV12-4; j_gene: TRBJ2-7; abundance: NA; d_gene: NA
CDR3nt: TGCGCCAGCAGCCAAACCTACCGACGGGACTATGGCTACACCTTC; CDR3aa: CASSQTYRRDYGYTF; v_gene: TRBV4-3; j_gene: TRBJ1-2; abundance: few; d_gene: NA
CDR3nt: TGTGCCAGCAGTTTAGAGCCGGACGGACTAGAGACCCAGTACTTC; CDR3aa: CASSLEPDGLETQYF; v_gene: TRBV12-3/TRBV12-4; j_gene: TRBJ2-5; abundance: NA; d_gene: NA
CDR3nt: TGTGCCAGCGTTAGCGGGGGAGAGACCCAGTACTTC; CDR3aa: CASVSGGETQYF; v_gene: TRBV28; j_gene: TRBJ2-5; abundance: NA; d_gene: TRBD2
CDR3nt: TGTGCCAGCAGCTTGAGTCTAGCGGGGGGGCCAGCAGATACGCAGTATTTT; CDR3aa: CASSLSLAGGPADTQYF; v_gene: TRBV7-9; j_gene: TRBJ2-3; abundance: NA; d_gene: TRBD2
CDR3nt: TGCAGCGCCGCAAAGGGACAGGGTCAACCCCAGCATTTT; CDR3aa: CSAAKGQGQPQHF; v_gene: TRBV29-1; j_gene: TRBJ1-5; abundance: once; d_gene: TRBD1
CDR3nt: TGTGCCAGCAGTTTCAAGAGGTACGAGCAGTACTTC; CDR3aa: CASSFKRYEQYF; v_gene: TRBV28; j_gene: TRBJ2-7; abundance: NA; d_gene: NA
CDR3nt: TGTGCCAGCAGCTTAGTAGAGGGAAATGGCTACACCTTC; CDR3aa: CASSLVEGNGYTF; v_gene: TRBV7-2; j_gene: TRBJ1-2; abundance: few; d_gene: NA
CDR3nt: TGCAGTGCAGCACCACTAGCGGGGGTAGAGACCCAGTACTTC; CDR3aa: CSAAPLAGVETQYF; v_gene: TRBV20-1; j_gene: TRBJ2-5; abundance: NA; d_gene: TRBD2
CDR3nt: TGCGCCAGCAGCCAAACCAGGGTGGGTTATGGCTACACCTTC; CDR3aa: CASSQTRVGYGYTF; v_gene: TRBV4-3; j_gene: TRBJ1-2; abundance: few; d_gene: NA
CDR3nt: TGTGCCAGCAGCTTAGTATCAGGCTCAAATAGCAATCAGCCCCAGCATTTT; CDR3aa: CASSLVSGSNSNQPQHF; v_gene: TRBV7-2; j_gene: TRBJ1-5; abundance: NA; d_gene: NA
CDR3nt: TGTGCCAGCACCAGGACAGAGAACACCGGGGAGCGGTTTTTT; CDR3aa: CASTRTENTGERFF; v_gene: TRBV6-4; j_gene: TRBJ2-2; abundance: NA; d_gene: NA
CDR3nt: TGCGCCAGCAGCCGCGGAGCGGGGGGCCGGAGCAATGAGCAGTTCTTC; CDR3aa: CASSRGAGGRSNEQFF; v_gene: TRBV5-1; j_gene: TRBJ2-1; abundance: NA; d_gene: TRBD2
CDR3nt: TGTGCCAGTAGTTTGCTTTTCTACAATGAGCAGTTCTTC; CDR3aa: CASSLLFYNEQFF; v_gene: TRBV19; j_gene: TRBJ2-1; abundance: NA; d_gene: NA
CDR3nt: TGTGCCAGCAGCTTACAAGTGGACAGGGTCTATGGCTACACCTTC; CDR3aa: CASSLQVDRVYGYTF; v_gene: TRBV11-3; j_gene: TRBJ1-2; abundance: NA; d_gene: TRBD1
CDR3nt: TGCAGTGCTAGTGGGCCCGTCAATCAGCCCCAGCATTTT; CDR3aa: CSASGPVNQPQHF; v_gene: TRBV20-1; j_gene: TRBJ1-5; abundance: NA; d_gene: NA
CDR3nt: TGCGCCAGCAGCTTGCCCTCTGTTGAGACCCAGTACTTC; CDR3aa: CASSLPSVETQYF; v_gene: TRBV5-1; j_gene: TRBJ2-5; abundance: NA; d_gene: NA
CDR3nt: TGCGCCAGCAGTGAATACTTTACAGGGTATGGTGGCTACACCTTC; CDR3aa: CASSEYFTGYGGYTF; v_gene: TRBV25-1; j_gene: TRBJ1-2; abundance: NA; d_gene: NA
CDR3nt: TGCAGTGCTAGAGATTCGACAGCGACGTTCTACGAGCAGTACTTC; CDR3aa: CSARDSTATFYEQYF; v_gene: TRBV20-1; j_gene: TRBJ2-7; abundance: NA; d_gene: NA
CDR3nt: TGTGCCAGCAGTGAAGTCGGCCAGGCTCCTAACTATGGCTACACCTTC; CDR3aa: CASSEVGQAPNYGYTF; v_gene: TRBV6-1; j_gene: TRBJ1-2; abundance: NA; d_gene: NA
CDR3nt: TGTGCCAGCAGCCCTCCCGCAGGGACAAGGGAGCAGTTCTTC; CDR3aa: CASSPPAGTREQFF; v_gene: TRBV7-2; j_gene: TRBJ2-1; abundance: NA; d_gene: NA
CDR3nt: TGTGCCAGCAGTTTGGCCCTGGGTCTCTACGAGCAGTACTTC; CDR3aa: CASSLALGLYEQYF; v_gene: TRBV27; j_gene: TRBJ2-7; abundance: NA; d_gene: NA
CDR3nt: TGCAGTGCTCCGAGCGGGGCCCAAGAGACCCAGTACTTC; CDR3aa: CSAPSGAQETQYF; v_gene: TRBV20-1; j_gene: TRBJ2-5; abundance: few; d_gene: TRBD2
CDR3nt: TGTGCCAGCAGCTTGACGGGCAGCTTAGCTAACTATGGCTACACCTTC; CDR3aa: CASSLTGSLANYGYTF; v_gene: TRBV7-2; j_gene: TRBJ1-2; abundance: few; d_gene: NA
CDR3nt: TGCGCCAGCAGTTCTCAGGACTACTCGGACGAGCAGTACTTC; CDR3aa: CASSSQDYSDEQYF; v_gene: TRBV5-1; j_gene: TRBJ2-7; abundance: NA; d_gene: NA
CDR3nt: TGCGCCAGCAGCCAAGCTTGGGGGCCTACCTACGAGCAGTACTTC; CDR3aa: CASSQAWGPTYEQYF; v_gene: TRBV3-1; j_gene: TRBJ2-7; abundance: once; d_gene: NA
CDR3nt: TGTGCCACCAGTGATTTCGGGGGACACGCGGGGGACATTCAGTACTTC; CDR3aa: CATSDFGGHAGDIQYF; v_gene: TRBV24-1; j_gene: TRBJ2-4; abundance: few; d_gene: NA
CDR3nt: TGTGCCAGCAGACCCGGGGGACGCCAAGAGACCCAGTACTTC; CDR3aa: CASRPGGRQETQYF; v_gene: TRBV7-2; j_gene: TRBJ2-5; abundance: many; d_gene: NA
CDR3nt: TGCGCCAGCAGCCAAGAAGCAACCGGGACTATGCGCAATGAGCAGTTCTTC; CDR3aa: CASSQEATGTMRNEQFF; v_gene: TRBV4-3; j_gene: TRBJ2-1; abundance: NA; d_gene: TRBD2
CDR3nt: TGTGCCAGCAGCATCTCCAGGGAAACTAATGAAAAACTGTTTTTT; CDR3aa: CASSISRETNEKLFF; v_gene: TRBV21-1; j_gene: TRBJ1-4; abundance: few; d_gene: NA
CDR3nt: TGCAGTGCTGCAGACAGGGCCTTCGTCTACGAGCAGTACTTC; CDR3aa: CSAADRAFVYEQYF; v_gene: TRBV20-1; j_gene: TRBJ2-7; abundance: NA; d_gene: TRBD1